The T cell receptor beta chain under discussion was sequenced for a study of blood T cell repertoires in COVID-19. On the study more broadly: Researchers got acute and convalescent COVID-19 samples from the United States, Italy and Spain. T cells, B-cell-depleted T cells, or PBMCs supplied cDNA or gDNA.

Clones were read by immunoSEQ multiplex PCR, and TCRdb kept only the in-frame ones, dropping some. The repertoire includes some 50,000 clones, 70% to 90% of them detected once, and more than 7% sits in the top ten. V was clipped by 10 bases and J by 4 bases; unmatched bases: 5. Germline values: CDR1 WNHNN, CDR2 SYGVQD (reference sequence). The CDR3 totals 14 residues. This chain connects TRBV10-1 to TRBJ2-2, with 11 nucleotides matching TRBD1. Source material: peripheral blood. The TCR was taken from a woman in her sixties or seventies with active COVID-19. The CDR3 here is CATGQGVTTGELFF. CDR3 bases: TGCGCCACGGGACAGGGGGTTACCACCGGGGAGCTGTTTTTT.